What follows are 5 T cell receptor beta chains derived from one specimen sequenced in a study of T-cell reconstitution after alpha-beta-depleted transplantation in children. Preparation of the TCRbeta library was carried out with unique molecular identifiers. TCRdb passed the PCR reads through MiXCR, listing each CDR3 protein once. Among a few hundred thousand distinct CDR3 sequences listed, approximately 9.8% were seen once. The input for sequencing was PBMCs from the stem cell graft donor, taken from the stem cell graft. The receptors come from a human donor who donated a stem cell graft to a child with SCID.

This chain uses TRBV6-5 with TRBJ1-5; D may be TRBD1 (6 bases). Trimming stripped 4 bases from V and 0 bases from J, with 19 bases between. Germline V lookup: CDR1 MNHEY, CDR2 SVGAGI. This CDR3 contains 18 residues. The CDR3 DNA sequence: TGTGCCAGCAGTTTAAACCGGGACACCTGGTATAGCAATCAGCCCCAGCATTTT. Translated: CASSLNRDTWYSNQPQHF.

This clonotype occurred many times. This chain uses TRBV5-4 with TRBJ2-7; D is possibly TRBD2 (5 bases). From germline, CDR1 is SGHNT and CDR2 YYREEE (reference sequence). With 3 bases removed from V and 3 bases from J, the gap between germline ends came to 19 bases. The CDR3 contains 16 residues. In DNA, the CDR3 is TGTGCCAGCAGCTGGGTGTTACTAGGGCAAAACTACGAGCAGTACTTC. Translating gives CASSWVLLGQNYEQYF. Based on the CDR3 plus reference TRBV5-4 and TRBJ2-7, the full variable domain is ETGVTQSPTHLIKTRGQQVTLRCSSQSGHNTVSWYQQALGQGPQFIFQYYREEENGRGNFPPRFSGLQFPNYSSELNVNALELDDSALYLCASSWVLLGQNYEQYFGPGTRLTVT.

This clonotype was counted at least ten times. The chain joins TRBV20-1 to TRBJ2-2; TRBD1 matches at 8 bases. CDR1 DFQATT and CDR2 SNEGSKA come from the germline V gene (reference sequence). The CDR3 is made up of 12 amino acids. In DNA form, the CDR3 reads TGCCGCGGGACAGGGAACACCGGGGAGCTGTTTTTT. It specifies CRGTGNTGELFF.

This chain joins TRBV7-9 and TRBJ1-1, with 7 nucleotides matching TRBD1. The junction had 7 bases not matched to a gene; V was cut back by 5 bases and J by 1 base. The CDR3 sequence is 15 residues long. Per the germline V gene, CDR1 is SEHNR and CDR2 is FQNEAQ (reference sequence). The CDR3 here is CASSRGTAQNTEAFF. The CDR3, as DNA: TGTGCCAGCAGCCGCGGGACAGCCCAGAACACTGAAGCTTTCTTT.

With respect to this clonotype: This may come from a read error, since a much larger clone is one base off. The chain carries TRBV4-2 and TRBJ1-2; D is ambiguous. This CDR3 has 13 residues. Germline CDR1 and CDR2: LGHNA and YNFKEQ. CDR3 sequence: CASSQGPNYGYPF. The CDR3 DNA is TGTGCCAGCAGCCAAGGGCCTAACTATGGCTACCCCTTC.